This T cell receptor beta chain was obtained from a study of blood T cell repertoires in COVID-19. Across the study: From the United States, Italy and Spain came samples of acute and convalescent COVID-19.

Assay: immunoSEQ multiplex PCR; the TCRdb copy retains only in-frame clones and omits some. The sample comprises about 140,000 clones, over 60% of which are singletons, and roughly 15% rests with the top ten. This CDR3 has 15 amino acids. The germline gives CDR1 SGHTA, CDR2 FQGTGA. Trimming at V came to 2 bases and at J to 7 bases, leaving 3 bases not matched to a gene. Sequencing used peripheral blood. This chain joins TRBV7-3 and TRBJ2-1, with 12 nucleotides matching TRBD2. The clonotype comes from a man aged 45-65 years with acute or convalescent COVID-19. The CDR3 sequence: CASSLLAGGLNEQFF. The CDR3 DNA reads TGTGCCAGCAGCTTACTAGCGGGGGGGTTAAATGAGCAGTTCTTC.